The source of this TCR beta chain is a study of T cell changes during pregnancy in multiple sclerosis. TCRdb's copy holds only in-frame clones and misses some; the assay was immunoSEQ multiplex PCR. The table has about 80,000 clones, about 90% seen once. CDR3 length: 16 amino acids. CDR1 is SGHNT and CDR2 is YYREEE in the germline V gene (reference sequence). Trimming at V came to 4 bases and at J to 2 bases, leaving 4 bases not matched to a gene. This clone was found once. This chain uses TRBV5-4 with TRBJ2-7, with 15 bases matching TRBD2. This TCR derives from a female donor with multiple sclerosis, enrolled in a pregnancy study. This sample comprised peripheral blood, obtained before pregnancy. The CDR3 is CASSHGLAGGAYEQYF. CDR3 nucleotides: TGTGCCAGCAGCCATGGACTAGCGGGGGGGGCCTACGAGCAGTACTTC.